This TCR beta chain was identified in a study of cytomegalovirus exposure and HLA in healthy donors. On this clone itself: As yet, its antigen is unknown.

This PCR relied on a set of 60 Vbeta primers and 13 Jbeta primers. Clones were read by immunoSEQ multiplex PCR, and TCRdb kept only the in-frame ones, dropping some. Recorded for this sample: 200,000 to 250,000 clones. The CDR3 extends over 18 amino acids. The V gene's germline CDR1 is SGHNT and CDR2 YENEEA. Trimming cost V 0 bases and J 0 bases, with 14 bases left between them. Study-wide points: A later analysis linked a missense variant in DCLRE1C to the trimming of TCR beta V and J genes.

Donors sampled were nominally healthy, though unrecorded immune exposures were likely. The V and J genes are TRBV11-3 and TRBJ2-2; D is perhaps TRBD1 (5 bases). What was sequenced was PBMCs. The clonotype originates from a woman aged 25 to 39 in good health and CMV-seropositive. CDR3 DNA: TGTGCCAGCAGCTTAGATCAGGGTGGGTCTTCGAACACCGGGGAGCTGTTTTTT. Translated, it gives CASSLDQGGSSNTGELFF.